Shown below are 16 T cell receptor beta chains from a single sample sequenced in a study of CD8+ T cells in alopecia areata. RNA extraction was followed by reverse transcription into cDNA, which acted as the sequencing template. Assay used: immunoSEQ multiplex PCR; TCRdb lists only in-frame clones, some missing. The repertoire holds roughly 200,000 clones, roughly 40% seen once, with roughly 2.6% in the top ten. Treatment given: oral pan-JAK inhibitor, 5-10 mg twice daily. The sample consisted of CD4+ T cells sorted from blood, taken around week 36, from a patient treated with tofacitinib. These receptors all come from a human donor with alopecia areata.

The CDR3 protein is CATRELTGDGNYGYTF. The CDR3 coding sequence is TGTGCCACCCGAGAACTGACAGGGGACGGTAACTATGGCTACACCTTC. The rearrangement uses TRBV9 and TRBJ1-2; 8 bases are a match to TRBD1. CDR3 length: 16 residues. The trim removed 9 bases at V and 1 base at J, leaving 14 bases unmatched. In germline, CDR1 is SGDLS, CDR2 YYNGEE. Drawing the rest from reference TRBV9 and TRBJ1-2, the complete variable domain is DSGVTQTPKHLITATGQRVTLRCSPRSGDLSVYWYQQSLDQGLQFLIQYYNGEERAKGNILERFSAQQFPDLHSELNLSSLELGDSALYFCATRELTGDGNYGYTFGSGTRLTVV.

This clone was detected only a few times. The chain recombines TRBV5-6 with TRBJ2-2; tentatively, D is TRBD2 (5 bases). Germline assignment: CDR1 SGHDT and CDR2 YYEEEE. The V end lost 0 bases, the J end lost 5 bases, and 11 bases lay between the germline ends. CDR3 size: 15 residues. The CDR3 DNA follows: TGTGCCAGCAGCTTGGTAACCAGGAGGACCGGGGAGCTGTTTTTT. Its translation: CASSLVTRRTGELFF.

This clone turned up a few times. This chain links TRBV7-2 with TRBJ2-1, with D maybe TRBD2 (6 bases). V lost 1 base and J 6 bases, leaving 13 bases between the germline ends. The CDR3 runs 15 residues. Germline V CDR1 and CDR2: SGHTA, FQGNSA. CDR3 loop: CASSLDPGVFNEQFF. The DNA for the CDR3 is TGTGCCAGCAGCTTAGACCCGGGAGTGTTCAATGAGCAGTTCTTC.

This clone has more than one count but fewer than ten. The V and J genes are TRBV7-2 and TRBJ1-2; D remains unclear. Deletions cut 5 bases from V and 4 bases from J, with 14 bases between. CDR1 SGHTA and CDR2 FQGNSA come from the germline V gene. The CDR3 is 14 residues long. Here the CDR3 reads CASSPGSSRYGYTF. CDR3 bases: TGTGCCAGCAGCCCGGGGTCGAGCCGCTATGGCTACACCTTC.

This clone was detected a few times. The chain combines TRBV25-1 with TRBJ2-1, with 8 positions matching TRBD2. After removal of 6 bases from V and 9 bases from J, the junction contained 13 bases not matched to a gene. Germline CDR1 is MGHDK and CDR2 is SYGVNS. CDR3 size: 15 residues. CDR3 sequence reads: CASSDLAGTGSEQFF. Here the CDR3 DNA reads TGTGCCAGCAGCGACCTAGCGGGCACGGGAAGTGAGCAGTTCTTC.

The gene calls are TRBV27 and TRBJ2-7; possibly TRBD1 or TRBD2 for D (7 bases each). The CDR3 is 15 amino acids. Germline-derived CDR1 and CDR2 are MNHEY and SMNVEV (reference sequence). V lost 7 bases and J 0 bases, leaving 16 bases between the germline ends. The CDR3 DNA reads TGTGCCAGCAACCACAGGGGCGGGAGCTCCTACGAGCAGTACTTC. This gives the protein CASNHRGGSSYEQYF.

The chain joins TRBV5-4 to TRBJ2-7; 7 positions agree with TRBD1. Germline V gene data show CDR1 as SGHNT and CDR2 as YYREEE (reference sequence). CDR3 length: 13 residues. The V gene end was trimmed by 4 bases and the J gene end by 9 bases; junction bases not matched to a gene: 10. The CDR3 DNA reads as TGTGCCAGCAGCCACCCCGACAGGGACGGGCAGTACTTC. It is translated as CASSHPDRDGQYF. Based on the CDR3 plus reference TRBV5-4 and TRBJ2-7, the full variable domain is ETGVTQSPTHLIKTRGQQVTLRCSSQSGHNTVSWYQQALGQGPQFIFQYYREEENGRGNFPPRFSGLQFPNYSSELNVNALELDDSALYLCASSHPDRDGQYFGPGTRLTVT.

This clone was observed a few times. CDR3 in DNA: TGTGCCAGCAGGAGGGGACTAGCGGGCTACGAGCAGTACTTC. Amino acid sequence: CASRRGLAGYEQYF. The chain combines TRBV28 with TRBJ2-7; 12 bases are shared with TRBD2. This CDR3 is 14 amino acids long. The ends lost 6 bases at V and 3 bases at J; junction bases unmatched: 3. The germline gives CDR1 MDHEN, CDR2 SYDVKM.

The chain recombines TRBV19 with TRBJ1-2; weak D call: TRBD1 (5 bases). Germline CDR1 is LNHDA and CDR2 is SQIVND (reference sequence). The V end was cut by 7 bases, the J end by 2 bases, with 17 bases between. CDR3 size: 15 residues. The CDR3 DNA reads as TGTGCCAGTACGCGGATCTACGGGGGAAACTATGGCTACACCTTC. The encoded protein is CASTRIYGGNYGYTF. Filled out from reference TRBV19 and TRBJ1-2, the complete variable domain reads DGGITQSPKYLFRKEGQNVTLSCEQNLNHDAMYWYRQDPGQGLRLIYYSQIVNDFQKGDIAEGYSVSREKKESFPLTVTSAQKNPTAFYLCASTRIYGGNYGYTFGSGTRLTVV.

The chain has TRBV15 and TRBJ1-1; the D is unclear. Trimming left V 0 bases short and J 6 bases short, with 14 bases between. Germline assignment: CDR1 LNHNV and CDR2 YYDKDF (reference sequence). This CDR3 has 15 residues. CDR3 DNA sequence: TGTGCCACCAGCAGAGATACGGGCCCTTTCTCTGAAGCTTTCTTT. This gives the protein CATSRDTGPFSEAFF.

The chain recombines TRBV7-9 with TRBJ2-3; 7 bases are a match to TRBD1. Trimming cost V 1 base and J 2 bases; bases outside gene matches: 6. This CDR3 contains 16 residues. Germline CDR1 reads SEHNR; CDR2 reads FQNEAQ (reference sequence). In DNA form, the CDR3 reads TGTGCCAGCAGCTTAGGGGACAGTTCGAACACAGATACGCAGTATTTT. It is translated as CASSLGDSSNTDTQYF.

The chain carries TRBV5-1 and TRBJ2-6, with 8 bases lining up with TRBD1. The germline V gene encodes CDR1 SGHRS and CDR2 YFSETQ. Trimming removed 0 bases from V and 2 bases from J; junction bases left unmatched: 1. The CDR3 covers 16 residues. In nucleotides, the CDR3 is TGCGCCAGCAGCTTGGAGGACAGGGCTGGGGCCAACGTCCTGACTTTC. Amino acids: CASSLEDRAGANVLTF.

The chain links TRBV5-1 to TRBJ2-7; tentative D call: TRBD1 (6 bases). This CDR3 has 14 residues. Trimming shortened V by 5 bases and J by 4 bases, and 16 bases separated the two germline ends. Germline lookup yields CDR1 SGHRS and CDR2 YFSETQ. This CDR3 is CASSWTVEPYEQYF. Written as DNA, the CDR3 is TGCGCCAGCAGTTGGACAGTTGAACCTTACGAGCAGTACTTC.

The rearrangement uses TRBV28 and TRBJ2-2; D not certain. The CDR3 consists of 11 residues. Trimming removed 4 bases from V and 6 bases from J, with 3 bases in between. Per the germline V gene, CDR1 is MDHEN and CDR2 is SYDVKM. CDR3 region: CASSSPGELFF. CDR3 coding DNA: TGTGCCAGCAGTTCACCCGGGGAGCTGTTTTTT.

This sequence joins TRBV6-1 and TRBJ1-5, with D possibly TRBD1 on 5 matching bases. The germline gives CDR1 MNHNS, CDR2 SASEGT. The CDR3 is made up of 15 amino acids. With 0 bases removed from V and 7 bases from J, the gap between germline ends came to 13 bases. The CDR3 loop reads CASSEAASGTQPQHF. The DNA of the CDR3 is TGTGCCAGCAGTGAAGCGGCGTCCGGGACGCAGCCCCAGCATTTT.

The chain carries TRBV29-1 and TRBJ2-1, with a weak D call TRBD2 (6 bases). The CDR3 runs to 15 residues. Germline CDR1 SQVTM, CDR2 ANQGSEA. Trimming pared 0 bases from V and 1 base from J, leaving 10 bases between. The CDR3 bases are TGCAGCGTTGAAGATGGAGGGTTGTCCTACAATGAGCAGTTCTTC. Translating it yields CSVEDGGLSYNEQFF.